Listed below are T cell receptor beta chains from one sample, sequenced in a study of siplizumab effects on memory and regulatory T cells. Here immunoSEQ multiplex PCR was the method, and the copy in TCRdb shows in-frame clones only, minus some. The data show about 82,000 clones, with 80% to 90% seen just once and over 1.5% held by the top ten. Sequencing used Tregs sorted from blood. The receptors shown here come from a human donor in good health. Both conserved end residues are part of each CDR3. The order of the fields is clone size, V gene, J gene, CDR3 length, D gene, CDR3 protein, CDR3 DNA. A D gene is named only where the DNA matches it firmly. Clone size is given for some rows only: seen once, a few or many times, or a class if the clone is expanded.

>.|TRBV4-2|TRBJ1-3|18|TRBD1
CASSQYTGTASSGNTIYF
TGTGCCAGCAGCCAATATACCGGGACAGCGTCCTCTGGAAACACCATATATTTT
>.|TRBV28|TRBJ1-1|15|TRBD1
CASSFPTGTGGAAFF
TGTGCCAGCAGTTTCCCGACGGGGACAGGGGGGGCAGCTTTCTTT
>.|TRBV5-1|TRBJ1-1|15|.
CASSTMGGEGTEAFF
TGCGCCAGCAGCACCATGGGAGGGGAGGGCACTGAAGCTTTCTTT
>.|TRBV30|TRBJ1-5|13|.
CAWSRQGNQPQHF
TGTGCCTGGTCTCGGCAGGGCAATCAGCCCCAGCATTTT
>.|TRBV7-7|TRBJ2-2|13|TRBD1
CASSRDRVGELFF
TGTGCCAGCAGCCGGGACAGGGTCGGGGAGCTGTTTTTT
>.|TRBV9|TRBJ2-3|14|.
CASSGQTSTDTQYF
TGTGCCAGCAGCGGGCAAACTAGCACAGATACGCAGTATTTT
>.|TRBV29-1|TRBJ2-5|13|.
CSVGGFLTETQYF
TGCAGCGTTGGTGGGTTTCTCACGGAGACCCAGTACTTC
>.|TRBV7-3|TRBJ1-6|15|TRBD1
CASSSQGQGSSPLHF
TGTGCCAGCAGCTCCCAGGGACAGGGTAGTTCACCCCTCCACTTT
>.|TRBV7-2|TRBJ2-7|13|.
CASSLVGAYEQYF
TGTGCCAGCAGCTTAGTGGGGGCTTACGAGCAGTACTTC
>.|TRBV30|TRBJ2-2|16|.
CAWSVWQGIVSGELFF
TGTGCCTGGAGTGTATGGCAGGGGATCGTCTCCGGGGAGCTGTTTTTT
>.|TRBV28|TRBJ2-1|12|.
CASGWGYNEQFF
TGTGCCAGCGGCTGGGGTTACAATGAGCAGTTCTTC
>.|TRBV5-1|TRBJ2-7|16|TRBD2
CASSLGGGGGANEQYF
TGCGCCAGCAGCTTGGGTGGTGGCGGGGGGGCCAACGAGCAGTACTTC
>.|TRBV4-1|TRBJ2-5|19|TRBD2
CASSQDRKRGGPNQETQYF
TGCGCCAGCAGCCAAGATCGTAAGCGGGGGGGCCCCAACCAAGAGACCCAGTACTTC
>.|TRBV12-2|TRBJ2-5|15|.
CASRLSQGGEETQYF
TGTGCAAGTCGCTTGTCCCAGGGGGGAGAAGAGACCCAGTACTTC
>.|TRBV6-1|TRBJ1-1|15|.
CASSERQRMNTEAFF
TGTGCCAGCAGTGAAAGACAGAGGATGAACACTGAAGCTTTCTTT
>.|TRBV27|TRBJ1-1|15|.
CASSARLAVSTEAFF
TGTGCCAGCAGTGCACGTCTCGCCGTTAGCACTGAAGCTTTCTTT
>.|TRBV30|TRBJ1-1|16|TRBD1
CAWTAKGQGMNTEAFF
TGTGCCTGGACCGCAAAAGGACAGGGAATGAACACTGAAGCTTTCTTT
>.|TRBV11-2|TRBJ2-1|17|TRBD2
CASSPRPRGIPYNEQFF
TGTGCCAGCAGCCCACGGCCGCGGGGGATCCCCTACAATGAGCAGTTCTTC
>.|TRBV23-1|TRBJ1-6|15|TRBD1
CASSQRDRGESPLHF
TGCGCCAGCAGTCAGAGAGACAGGGGTGAATCACCCCTCCACTTT
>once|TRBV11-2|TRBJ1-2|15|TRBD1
CASTPIRDRGLGYTF
TGTGCCAGCACCCCCATCCGGGACAGGGGGCTGGGCTACACCTTC
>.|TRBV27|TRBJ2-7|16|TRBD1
CASSSRTGDPPYEQYF
TGTGCCAGCAGTTCACGGACAGGGGACCCTCCCTACGAGCAGTACTTC
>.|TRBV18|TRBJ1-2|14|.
CASSPPDDRYGYTF
TGTGCCAGCTCACCACCCGACGACCGCTATGGCTACACCTTC
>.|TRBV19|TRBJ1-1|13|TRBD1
CASSQGAYTEAFF
TGTGCCAGTAGCCAGGGGGCGTACACTGAAGCTTTCTTT
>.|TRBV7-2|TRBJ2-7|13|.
CASSPTGLNEQYF
TGTGCCAGCAGCCCGACAGGACTCAACGAGCAGTACTTC
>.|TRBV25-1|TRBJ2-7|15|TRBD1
CASSDRQGNRYEQYF
TGTGCCAGCAGTGATAGACAGGGGAACCGCTACGAGCAGTACTTC
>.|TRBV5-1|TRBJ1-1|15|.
CASSREGWVNTEAFF
TGCGCCAGCTCCCGGGAGGGGTGGGTGAACACTGAAGCTTTCTTT
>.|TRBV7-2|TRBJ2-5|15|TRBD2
CASSLGGLGKETQYF
TGTGCCAGCAGCTTAGGGGGACTAGGGAAAGAGACCCAGTACTTC
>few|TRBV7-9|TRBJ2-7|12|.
CASSQRGNEQYF
TGTGCCAGCAGCCAAAGGGGAAACGAGCAGTACTTC
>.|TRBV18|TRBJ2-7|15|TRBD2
CASSPAGGASYEQYF
TGTGCCAGCTCACCAGCGGGGGGGGCTTCCTACGAGCAGTACTTC
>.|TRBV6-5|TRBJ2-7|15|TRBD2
CASSRIAGGDYEQYF
TGTGCCAGCAGTCGAATAGCGGGGGGAGACTACGAGCAGTACTTC
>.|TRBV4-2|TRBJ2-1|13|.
CASSSDYYNEQFF
TGTGCCAGCAGCTCAGACTATTACAATGAGCAGTTCTTC
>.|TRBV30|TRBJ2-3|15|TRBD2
CAWSVLAGGTDTQYF
TGTGCCTGGAGTGTACTAGCGGGGGGCACAGATACGCAGTATTTT
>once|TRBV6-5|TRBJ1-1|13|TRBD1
CASSPGQGRGAFF
TGTGCCAGCAGCCCGGGACAGGGGCGGGGAGCTTTCTTT
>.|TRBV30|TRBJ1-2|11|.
CVVSENYGYTF
TGTGTCGTCAGTGAGAACTATGGCTACACCTTC
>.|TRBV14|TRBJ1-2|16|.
CASSPVHPYLPYGYTF
TGTGCCAGCAGCCCGGTACATCCTTACCTCCCCTATGGCTACACCTTC
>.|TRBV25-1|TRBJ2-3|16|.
CASSALGPRAADTQYF
TGTGCCAGCAGTGCACTCGGCCCCAGGGCAGCAGATACGCAGTATTTT
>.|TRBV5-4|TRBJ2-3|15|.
CASSSILAGTDTQYF
TGTGCCAGCAGCTCCATCCTGGCTGGCACAGATACGCAGTATTTT
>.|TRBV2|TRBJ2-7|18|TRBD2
CASSERLAGGSSSYEQYF
TGTGCCAGCAGTGAACGTCTAGCGGGGGGGTCGAGCTCCTACGAGCAGTACTTC
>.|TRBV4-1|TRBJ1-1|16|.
CASSQDQRQGRTEAFF
TGCGCCAGCAGCCAAGACCAGAGGCAGGGGAGGACTGAAGCTTTCTTT
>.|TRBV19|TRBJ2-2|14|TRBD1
CASSPRQGTGELFF
TGTGCCAGTAGTCCCCGACAGGGCACCGGGGAGCTGTTTTTT
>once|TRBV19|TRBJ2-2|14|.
CASSIGTYTGELFF
TGTGCCAGTAGTATAGGAACATACACCGGGGAGCTGTTTTTT
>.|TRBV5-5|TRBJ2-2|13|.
CASTHANTGELFF
TGTGCCAGCACCCACGCGAACACCGGGGAGCTGTTTTTT
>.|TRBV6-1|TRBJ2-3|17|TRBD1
CASSAYPGTGVVDTQYF
TGTGCCAGCAGTGCATACCCCGGGACAGGGGTGGTGGATACGCAGTATTTT
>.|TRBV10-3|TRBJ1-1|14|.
CAITKTDFTAEAFF
TGTGCCATCACAAAGACAGATTTTACAGCTGAAGCTTTCTTT
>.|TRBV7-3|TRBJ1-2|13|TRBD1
CASRLGTGDGYTF
TGTGCCAGCAGACTTGGGACAGGAGATGGCTACACCTTC
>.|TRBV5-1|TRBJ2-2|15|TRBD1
CASRPGTGFTGELFF
TGCGCCAGTCGCCCCGGGACAGGGTTCACCGGGGAGCTGTTTTTT
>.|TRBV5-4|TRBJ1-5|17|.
CASSYRTAPYSNQPQHF
TGTGCCAGCAGCTACAGGACAGCCCCTTATAGCAATCAGCCCCAGCATTTT